This T cell receptor beta chain was observed in a study of blood T cell repertoires in COVID-19. As for the study in general: Acute and convalescent COVID-19 samples came from the United States, Italy and Spain. In each case, the material was cDNA or gDNA derived from T cells, B-cell-depleted T cells, or PBMCs.

Authors' processing steps: Nucleated cell number was recorded as an estimate derived from reference gene primer amplification. TCRdb keeps only in-frame clones here, not all; method: immunoSEQ multiplex PCR. V and J calls and clone size are as listed in that table; D and trimming were resolved from the DNA. Seen here are 140,000 or so clones, about 86% observed once, and the top ten hold more than 8%. The TCR sequence derives from a human donor in a cohort sampled during active COVID-19. The sequenced sample consisted of peripheral blood.

The CDR3 DNA reads as TGTGCCAGCAGTGAATTACCAGGGAGGGTGGGTGAGACCCAGTACTTC. Translation gives CASSELPGRVGETQYF. The gene calls are TRBV25-1 and TRBJ2-5; 7 bases map to TRBD2. CDR1 is MGHDK and CDR2 is SYGVNS in the germline V gene. CDR3 length equals 16 residues. The junction had 10 bases not matched to a gene; V was cut back by 1 base and J by 5 bases.